This T cell receptor (beta chain) was sequenced during a study of identifying expanded T cells in peripheral blood. This clone was recorded once. Its target is not known. J was trimmed by 8 bases and V by 6 bases; bases with no gene match: 6. The germline V gene encodes CDR1 KGHSH and CDR2 LQKENI. The CDR3 is made up of 13 amino acids. The repertoire was sequenced with immunoSEQ multiplex PCR; TCRdb's copy has only in-frame clones and lacks some. Among some 100,000 clones listed, approximately 88% were seen once. Study-wide results and caveats: Roughly 1.2 clones differed between technical replicates, versus roughly 16 and 20 over time.

Healthy donors had no documented immune events, such as infections, while sampled. Material for sequencing was blood. The source is a person between 18 and 75 years old in good health. The chain recombines TRBV18 with TRBJ1-2; 10 bases fit TRBD1. The CDR3 loop reads CASSAGQGYGYTF. Written as DNA, the CDR3 is TGTGCCAGCTCGGCGGGACAGGGGTACGGCTACACCTTC.